This section outlines one T cell receptor beta chain sequence together with its context. This clone's antigen is unknown. It has no much larger one-base neighbor in the sample; base qualities were not kept. Library preparation employed the immunoSEQ multiplex PCR assay. The authors' analysis ran thus. A statistical classification framework was built for diagnosing cytomegalovirus status from the catalog of TCR beta chain sequences. TCRdb took this table from immuneACCESS and kept in-frame rearrangements with V and J called. Such tables lack part of the clones; where checked against another copy, unresolved V genes explain under half of the gap, and the rest is unexplained. That table supplies the V and J calls and clone size; D and trimming were determined from the DNA. The sample table lists more than 85,000 clones, about 95% of them with a count of one. The top ten constitute roughly 0.89% of the sample.

The source of the sample is a study of cytomegalovirus exposure and HLA in healthy donors (dated by TCRdb to 2016 to 2017). In terms of the full investigation: According to a later analysis, the roughly 120 validation repertoires were produced on the same platform as the 680 or so repertoires of the first cohort. The study combined high-throughput TCR immunosequencing, statistical association of individual TCRs with disease status, and machine learning to predict cytomegalovirus infection status. In addition to the first cohort of 650 to 750 subjects, a separate validation cohort of approximately 130 different subjects was used. The aim of the study was to test whether cataloging public T cell receptors could identify signatures of past pathogen exposure. What the work shows at the level of the full study, not this receptor alone: A later analysis had no HLA typing for the validation cohort, so co-occurrence there was scored across all 110 or so repertoires. A total of about 180 TCR beta chains were listed by the study as associated with cytomegalovirus. In both the original and validation cohorts, the classifier was reported to diagnose cytomegalovirus status with high specificity and sensitivity. A few of the identified cytomegalovirus-associated TCR beta chains were confirmed in vitro to be specific for cytomegalovirus antigens. In a later analysis, TCRs clustered in the first cohort were found to also tend to co-occur in the roughly 120 validation repertoires, with roughly 93% of cluster scores above 0. It was suggested by the authors that the approach could potentially be generalized to other disease states and immunological phenotypes. While some public TCRs were present in many individuals, most TCR sequences turned up only very rarely across donors.

Donors formed part of the validation cohort, which comprised 120 subjects and was distinct from the first cohort of 666 subjects. From the germline V gene, CDR1 is SNHLY and CDR2 is FYNNEI. V was cut back by 0 bases and J by 4 bases, leaving a gap of 16 bases between them. Including the terminal cysteine and phenylalanine, the CDR3 comprises 16 residues. Here the CDR3 DNA is all that survives: 48 bases in frame from base 1. Sequenced material: PBMCs. This sequence originates from a woman aged 18 to 35 in good health and CMV-seronegative. This receptor chain uses TRBV2 and TRBJ2-7; the D segment cannot be called with confidence. The CDR3 protein is CASSEASGLRSYEQYF. In nucleotide form, the sequence is TGTGCCAGCAGTGAAGCGTCGGGTCTCCGCTCTTACGAGCAGTACTTC. Where the CDR3 stops, the reference TRBV2 and TRBJ2-7 genes take over; the full variable domain is EPEVTQTPSHQVTQMGQEVILRCVPISNHLYFYWYRQILGQKVEFLVSFYNNEISEKSEIFDDQFSVERPDGSNFTLKIRSTKLEDSAMYFCASSEASGLRSYEQYFGPGTRLTVT.